This TCR beta chain was retrieved from a study of blood T cells in healthy people across ages. Findings and caveats of the study: A roughly linear age-dependent decrease characterized TCR beta diversity per million T cells.

The CDR3 totals 13 residues. Trimming left V 4 bases short and J 7 bases short, with 11 bases between. Germline assignment: CDR1 SEHNR and CDR2 FQNEAQ (reference sequence). Remarks on this clonotype: The antigen is not known.

Primers used in a second PCR of roughly 7 to 12 cycles were a sample-barcoded 5' primer and a J-beta primer mix. MiXCR, run by TCRdb on the 5' RACE reads, gives a single entry per CDR3 protein. The table includes about 1 million distinct CDR3 sequences, under 45% detected once. Specimen: blood. The chain employs TRBV7-9 and TRBJ2-1, with D tentatively TRBD2 (6 bases). The receptor comes from an older woman in good health. The CDR3 region is CASSSSGENEQFF. The DNA of the CDR3 is TGTGCCAGCAGCTCATCGGGAGAAAATGAGCAGTTCTTC.